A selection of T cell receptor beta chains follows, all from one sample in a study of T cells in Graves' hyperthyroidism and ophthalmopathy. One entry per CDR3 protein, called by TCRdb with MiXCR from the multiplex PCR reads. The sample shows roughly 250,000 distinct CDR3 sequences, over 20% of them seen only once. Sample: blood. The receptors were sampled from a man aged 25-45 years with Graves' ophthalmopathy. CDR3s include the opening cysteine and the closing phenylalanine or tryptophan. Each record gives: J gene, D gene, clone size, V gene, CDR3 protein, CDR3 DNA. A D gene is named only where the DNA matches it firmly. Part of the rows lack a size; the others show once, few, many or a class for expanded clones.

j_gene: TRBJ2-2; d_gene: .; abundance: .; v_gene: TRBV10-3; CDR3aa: CAISESAVGELFF; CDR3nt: TGTGCCATCAGTGAGTCAGCGGTCGGGGAGCTGTTTTTT
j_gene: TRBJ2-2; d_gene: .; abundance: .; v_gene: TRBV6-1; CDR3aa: CASMATNTGELFF; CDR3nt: TGTGCCAGCATGGCTACGAACACCGGGGAGCTGTTTTTT
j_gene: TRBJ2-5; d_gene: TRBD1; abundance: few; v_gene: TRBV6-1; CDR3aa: CASRRPGTGYQETQYF; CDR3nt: TGTGCCAGCAGACGTCCCGGGACAGGGTACCAAGAGACCCAGTACTTC
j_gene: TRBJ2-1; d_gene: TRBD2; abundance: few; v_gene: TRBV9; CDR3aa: CASSAGLAGGNEQFF; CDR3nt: TGTGCCAGCAGCGCTGGACTAGCGGGAGGTAATGAGCAGTTCTTC
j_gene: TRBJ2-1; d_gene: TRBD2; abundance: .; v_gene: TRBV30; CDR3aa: CAWSRTSLHEQFF; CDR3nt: TGTGCCTGGAGTAGGACTAGCCTCCATGAGCAGTTCTTC
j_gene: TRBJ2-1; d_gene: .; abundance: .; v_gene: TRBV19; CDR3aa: CASSLGHHNEQFF; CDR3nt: TGTGCCAGTAGTCTCGGGCATCACAATGAGCAGTTCTTC
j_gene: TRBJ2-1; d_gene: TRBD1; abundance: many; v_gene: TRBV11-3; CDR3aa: CASSLGTGVNNEQFF; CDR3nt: TGTGCCAGCAGCTTGGGGACAGGGGTTAACAATGAGCAGTTCTTC
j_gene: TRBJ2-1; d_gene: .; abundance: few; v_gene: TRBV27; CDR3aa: CASSSIGLATNYNEQFF; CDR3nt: TGTGCCAGCAGTTCAATAGGGTTGGCGACTAATTACAATGAGCAGTTCTTC
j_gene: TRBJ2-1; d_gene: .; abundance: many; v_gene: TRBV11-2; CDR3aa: CASSLAGSYNEQFF; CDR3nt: TGTGCCAGCAGCTTAGCAGGGTCTTACAATGAGCAGTTCTTC
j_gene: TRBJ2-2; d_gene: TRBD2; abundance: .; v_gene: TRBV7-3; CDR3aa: CASSLNPAGVPGELFF; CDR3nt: TGTGCCAGCAGCTTAAACCCAGCGGGAGTACCCGGGGAGCTGTTTTTT
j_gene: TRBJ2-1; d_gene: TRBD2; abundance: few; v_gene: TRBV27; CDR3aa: CASSVSGTSGKSSYNEQFF; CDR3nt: TGTGCCAGCAGTGTAAGCGGGACTAGCGGTAAGAGCTCCTACAATGAGCAGTTCTTC
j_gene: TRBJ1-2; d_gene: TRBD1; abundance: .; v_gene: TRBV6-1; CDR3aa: CASIMDRMSLIGYGYTF; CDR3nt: TGTGCCAGCATCATGGACAGGATGAGCTTAATTGGCTATGGCTACACCTTC
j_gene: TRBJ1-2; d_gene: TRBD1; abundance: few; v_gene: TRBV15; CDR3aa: CATSRVGQGFGGYTF; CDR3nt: TGTGCCACCAGCAGAGTCGGACAGGGATTTGGTGGCTACACCTTC
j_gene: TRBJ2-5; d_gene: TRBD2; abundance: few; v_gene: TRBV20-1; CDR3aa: CSAWTSRVTQYF; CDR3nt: TGCAGTGCTTGGACTAGCAGGGTGACCCAGTACTTC
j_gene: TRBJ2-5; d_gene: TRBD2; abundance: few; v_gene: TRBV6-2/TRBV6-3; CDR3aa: CASSSSGPQETQYF; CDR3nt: TGTGCCAGCAGTTCTAGCGGGCCCCAAGAGACCCAGTACTTC
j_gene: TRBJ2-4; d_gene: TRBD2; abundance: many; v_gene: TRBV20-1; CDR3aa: CSALIAGWGIQYF; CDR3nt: TGCAGTGCTCTCATAGCGGGATGGGGCATTCAGTACTTC
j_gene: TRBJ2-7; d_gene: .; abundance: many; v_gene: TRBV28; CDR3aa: CASSPHGTPGSYEQYF; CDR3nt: TGTGCCAGCAGTCCTCACGGGACTCCCGGCTCCTACGAGCAGTACTTC
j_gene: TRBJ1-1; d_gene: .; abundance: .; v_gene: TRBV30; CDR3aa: CAWTGHTNTEAFF; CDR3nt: TGTGCCTGGACTGGGCACACGAACACTGAAGCTTTCTTT
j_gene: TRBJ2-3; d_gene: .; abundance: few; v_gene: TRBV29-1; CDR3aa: CSVVRTDTQYF; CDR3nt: TGCAGCGTTGTACGGACAGATACGCAGTATTTT
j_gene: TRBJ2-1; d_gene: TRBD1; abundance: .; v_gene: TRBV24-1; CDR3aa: CATSDFPGQGSGNEQFF; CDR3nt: TGTGCCACCAGTGATTTCCCGGGACAGGGGAGCGGCAATGAGCAGTTCTTC
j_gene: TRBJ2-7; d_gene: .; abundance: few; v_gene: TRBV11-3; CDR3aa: CASSLLRGVTYEQYF; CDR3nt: TGTGCCAGCAGCTTACTTAGAGGGGTAACCTACGAGCAGTACTTC
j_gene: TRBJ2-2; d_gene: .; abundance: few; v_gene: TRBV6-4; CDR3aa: CASSDRDNTGELFF; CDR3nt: TGTGCCAGCAGTGACCGGGACAACACCGGGGAGCTGTTTTTT
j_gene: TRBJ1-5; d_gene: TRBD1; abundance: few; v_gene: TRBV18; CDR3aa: CASSQGQKHQPQHF; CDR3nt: TGTGCCAGCTCCCAGGGACAGAAGCATCAGCCCCAGCATTTT
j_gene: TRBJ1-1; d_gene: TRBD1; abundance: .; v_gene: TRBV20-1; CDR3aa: CSANGGGLATEAFF; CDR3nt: TGCAGTGCTAATGGAGGGGGCCTGGCGACTGAAGCTTTCTTT
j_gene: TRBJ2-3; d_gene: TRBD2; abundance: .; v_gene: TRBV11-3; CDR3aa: CASSLKTSGTTDTQYF; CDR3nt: TGTGCCAGCAGCCTTAAGACTAGCGGTACCACAGATACGCAGTATTTT
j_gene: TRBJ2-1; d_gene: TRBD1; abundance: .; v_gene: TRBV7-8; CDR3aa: CASSLGRQGRRNEQFF; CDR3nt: TGTGCCAGCAGCTTAGGTAGACAGGGACGACGGAATGAGCAGTTCTTC
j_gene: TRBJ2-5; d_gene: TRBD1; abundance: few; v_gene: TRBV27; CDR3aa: CASSLTGVSRETQYF; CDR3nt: TGTGCCAGCAGTTTGACAGGGGTTTCTAGAGAGACCCAGTACTTC
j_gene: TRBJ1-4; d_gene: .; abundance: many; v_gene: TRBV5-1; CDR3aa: CASSTEFATNEKLFF; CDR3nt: TGCGCCAGCAGCACTGAGTTTGCAACTAATGAAAAACTGTTTTTT
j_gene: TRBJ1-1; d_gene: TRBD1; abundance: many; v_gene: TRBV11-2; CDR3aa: CASSLEGTVAFF; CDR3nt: TGTGCCAGCAGCTTAGAAGGGACAGTAGCTTTCTTT
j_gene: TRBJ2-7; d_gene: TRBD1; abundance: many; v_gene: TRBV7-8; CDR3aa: CASSLGSGGYEQYF; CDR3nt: TGTGCCAGCAGCTTGGGGTCAGGGGGCTACGAGCAGTACTTC
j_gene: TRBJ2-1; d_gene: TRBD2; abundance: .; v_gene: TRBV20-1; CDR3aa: CSAGIAGAGSYNEQFF; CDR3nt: TGCAGTGCGGGAATAGCGGGAGCGGGATCCTACAATGAGCAGTTCTTC
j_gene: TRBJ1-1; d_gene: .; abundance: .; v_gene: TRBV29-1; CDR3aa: CSGSLSEAFF; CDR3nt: TGCAGTGGTTCACTTTCTGAAGCTTTCTTT
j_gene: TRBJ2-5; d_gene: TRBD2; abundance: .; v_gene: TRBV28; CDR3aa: CASSLWASGDQETQYF; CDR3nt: TGTGCCAGCAGTTTATGGGCTAGCGGAGACCAAGAGACCCAGTACTTC
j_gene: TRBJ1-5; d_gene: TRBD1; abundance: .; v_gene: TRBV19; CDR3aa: CASSGDRGVQPQHF; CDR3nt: TGTGCCAGTAGTGGCGACAGGGGAGTCCAGCCCCAGCATTTT
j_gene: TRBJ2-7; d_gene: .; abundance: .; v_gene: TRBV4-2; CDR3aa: CASSQAGALMYEQYF; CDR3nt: TGTGCCAGCAGCCAAGCAGGGGCGCTTATGTACGAGCAGTACTTC
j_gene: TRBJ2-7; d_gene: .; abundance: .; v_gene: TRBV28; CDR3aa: CASSLRRHSYEQYF; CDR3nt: TGTGCCAGCAGTTTGAGGAGACATTCCTACGAGCAGTACTTC
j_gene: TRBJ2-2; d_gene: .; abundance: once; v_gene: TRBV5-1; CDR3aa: CASSSLPNTGELFF; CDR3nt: TGCGCCAGCAGCTCATTACCAAACACCGGGGAGCTGTTTTTT
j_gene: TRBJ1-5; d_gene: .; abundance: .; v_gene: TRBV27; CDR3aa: CASSPFESGNQPQHF; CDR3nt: TGTGCCAGCAGTCCCTTTGAAAGCGGCAATCAGCCCCAGCATTTT
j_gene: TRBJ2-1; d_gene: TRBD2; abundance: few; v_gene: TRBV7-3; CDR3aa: CASSPMIGGNEQFF; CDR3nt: TGTGCCAGCAGCCCCATGATCGGGGGGAATGAGCAGTTCTTC
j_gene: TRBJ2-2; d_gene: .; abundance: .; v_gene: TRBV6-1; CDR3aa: CASRSGSNTGELFF; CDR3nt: TGTGCCAGCAGATCAGGATCGAACACCGGGGAGCTGTTTTTT
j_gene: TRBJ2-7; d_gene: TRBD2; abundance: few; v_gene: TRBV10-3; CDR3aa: CAISPRTSGSGYEQYF; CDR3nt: TGTGCCATCAGCCCCAGGACTAGCGGGAGTGGGTACGAGCAGTACTTC
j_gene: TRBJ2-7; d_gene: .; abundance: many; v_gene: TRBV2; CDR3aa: CASSDQGLQEQYF; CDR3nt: TGTGCCAGCAGTGACCAGGGCCTTCAGGAGCAGTACTTC
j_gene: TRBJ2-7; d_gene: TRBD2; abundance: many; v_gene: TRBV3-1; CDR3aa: CASSHTLAAWRNEQYF; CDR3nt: TGTGCCAGCAGCCATACGCTAGCGGCCTGGAGGAACGAGCAGTACTTC
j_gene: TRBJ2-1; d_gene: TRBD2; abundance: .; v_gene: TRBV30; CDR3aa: CAWSPSGDEYNEQFF; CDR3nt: TGTGCCTGGAGCCCTAGCGGAGACGAGTACAATGAGCAGTTCTTC
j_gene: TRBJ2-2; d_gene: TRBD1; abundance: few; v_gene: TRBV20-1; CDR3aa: CSAWDRAVTGELFF; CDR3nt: TGCAGTGCTTGGGACAGGGCTGTCACCGGGGAGCTGTTTTTT
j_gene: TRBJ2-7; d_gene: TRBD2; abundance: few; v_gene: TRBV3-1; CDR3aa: CASSQARGAGVHEQYF; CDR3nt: TGTGCCAGCAGCCAAGCGAGGGGAGCGGGAGTGCACGAGCAGTACTTC
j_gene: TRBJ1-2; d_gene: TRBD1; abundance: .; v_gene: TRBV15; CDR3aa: CATSKDRVGYTF; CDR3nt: TGTGCCACCAGCAAGGACAGGGTCGGCTACACCTTC
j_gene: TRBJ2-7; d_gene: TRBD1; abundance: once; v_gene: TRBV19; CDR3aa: CASGTGGYEQYF; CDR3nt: TGTGCCAGTGGGACAGGGGGTTACGAGCAGTACTTC
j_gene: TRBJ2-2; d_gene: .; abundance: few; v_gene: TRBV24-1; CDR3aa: CATIAGPRIRSNTGELFF; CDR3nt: TGTGCCACCATCGCGGGGCCAAGGATAAGATCGAACACCGGGGAGCTGTTTTTT